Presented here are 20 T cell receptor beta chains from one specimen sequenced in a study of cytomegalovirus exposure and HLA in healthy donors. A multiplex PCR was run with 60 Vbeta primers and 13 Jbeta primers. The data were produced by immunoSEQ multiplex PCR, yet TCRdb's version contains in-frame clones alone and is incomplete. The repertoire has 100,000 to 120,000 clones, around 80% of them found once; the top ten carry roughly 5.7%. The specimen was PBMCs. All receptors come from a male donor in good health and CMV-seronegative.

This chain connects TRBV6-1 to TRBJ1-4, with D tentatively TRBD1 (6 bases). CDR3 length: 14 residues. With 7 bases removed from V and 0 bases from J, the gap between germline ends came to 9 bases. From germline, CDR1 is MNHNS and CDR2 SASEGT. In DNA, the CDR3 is TGTGCCAGCAAGGGGGGGACAACTAATGAAAAACTGTTTTTT. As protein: CASKGGTTNEKLFF.

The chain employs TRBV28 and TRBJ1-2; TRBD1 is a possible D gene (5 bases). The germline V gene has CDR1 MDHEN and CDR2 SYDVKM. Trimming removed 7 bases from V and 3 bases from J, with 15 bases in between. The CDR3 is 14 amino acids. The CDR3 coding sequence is TGTGCCAGCAATCTAAGCGGGGCCCACTATGGCTACACCTTC. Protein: CASNLSGAHYGYTF.

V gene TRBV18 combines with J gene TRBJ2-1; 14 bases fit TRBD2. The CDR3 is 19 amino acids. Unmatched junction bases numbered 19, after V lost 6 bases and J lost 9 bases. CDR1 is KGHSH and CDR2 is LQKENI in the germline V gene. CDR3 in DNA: TGTGCCAGCTCCCCAAGAAACCCTTCCGGGACTAGCGGGAGCAGTGAGCAGTTCTTC. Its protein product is CASSPRNPSGTSGSSEQFF. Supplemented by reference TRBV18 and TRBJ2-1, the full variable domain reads NAGVMQNPRHLVRRRGQEARLRCSPMKGHSHVYWYRQLPEEGLKFMVYLQKENIIDESGMPKERFSAEFPKEGPSILRIQQVVRGDSAAYFCASSPRNPSGTSGSSEQFFGPGTRLTVL.

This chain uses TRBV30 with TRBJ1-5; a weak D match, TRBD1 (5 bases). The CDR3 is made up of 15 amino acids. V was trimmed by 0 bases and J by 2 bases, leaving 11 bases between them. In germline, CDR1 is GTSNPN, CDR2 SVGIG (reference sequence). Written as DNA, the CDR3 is TGTGCCTGGAGTGTAGGGGTTGGCGGCAATCAGCCCCAGCATTTT. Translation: CAWSVGVGGNQPQHF. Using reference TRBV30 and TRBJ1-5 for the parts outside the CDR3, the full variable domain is SQTIHQWPATLVQPVGSPLSLECTVEGTSNPNLYWYRQAAGRGLQLLFYSVGIGQISSEVPQNLSASRPQDRQFILSSKKLLLSDSGFYLCAWSVGVGGNQPQHFGDGTRLSIL.

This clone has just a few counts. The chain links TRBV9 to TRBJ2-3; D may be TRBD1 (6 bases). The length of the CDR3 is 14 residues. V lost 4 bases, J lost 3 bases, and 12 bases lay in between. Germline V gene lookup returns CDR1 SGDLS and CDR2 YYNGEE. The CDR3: CASSPRTVTDTQYF. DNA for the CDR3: TGTGCCAGCAGCCCCCGGACAGTGACAGATACGCAGTATTTT.

This chain's CDR3 is CASSTPGRETYEQYF. CDR3 coding DNA: TGTGCCAGCAGCACCCCGGGACGGGAGACCTACGAGCAGTACTTC. The chain recombines TRBV7-9 with TRBJ2-7; possible D gene TRBD2, 6 bases. The length of the CDR3 is 15 residues. Looked up from germline, CDR1 is SEHNR and CDR2 is FQNEAQ (reference sequence). V was pared by 5 bases and J by 2 bases, with 16 bases between.

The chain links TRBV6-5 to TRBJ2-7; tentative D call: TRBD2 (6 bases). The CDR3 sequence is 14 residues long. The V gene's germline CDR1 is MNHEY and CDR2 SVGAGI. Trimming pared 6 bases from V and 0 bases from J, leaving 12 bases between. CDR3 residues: CASRGGRSSYEQYF. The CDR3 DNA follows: TGTGCCAGCAGGGGGGGTAGGAGCTCCTACGAGCAGTACTTC.

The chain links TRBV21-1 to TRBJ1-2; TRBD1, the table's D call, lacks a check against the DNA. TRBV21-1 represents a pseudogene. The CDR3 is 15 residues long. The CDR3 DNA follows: TGTGCCAGCAGCACAAGAACAGGGGTGGTATGTGGCTACACCTTC. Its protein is CASSTRTGVVCGYTF.

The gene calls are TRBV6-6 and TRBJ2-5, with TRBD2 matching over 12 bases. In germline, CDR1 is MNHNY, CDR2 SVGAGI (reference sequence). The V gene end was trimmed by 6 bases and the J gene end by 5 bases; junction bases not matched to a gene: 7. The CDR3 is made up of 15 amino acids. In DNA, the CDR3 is TGTGCCAGCAGGTCGACTAGCGGGAGCTTTGAGACCCAGTACTTC. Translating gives CASRSTSGSFETQYF.

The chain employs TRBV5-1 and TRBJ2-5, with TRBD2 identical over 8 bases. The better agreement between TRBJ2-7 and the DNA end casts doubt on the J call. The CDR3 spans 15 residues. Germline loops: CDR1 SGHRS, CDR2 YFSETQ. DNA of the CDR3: TGCGCCAGCAGCGAATCCGGGACTAGGTCCTACGAGCAGTACTTC. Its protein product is CASSESGTRSYEQYF.

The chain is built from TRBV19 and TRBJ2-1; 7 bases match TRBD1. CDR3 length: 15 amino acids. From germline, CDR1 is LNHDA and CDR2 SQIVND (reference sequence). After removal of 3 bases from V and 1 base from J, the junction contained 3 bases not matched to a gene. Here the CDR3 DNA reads TGTGCCAGTAGTATTAGGGGACAGTCCTACAATGAGCAGTTCTTC. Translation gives CASSIRGQSYNEQFF.

CDR3 residues: CASSPGTSGTGANVLTF. As DNA, the CDR3 is TGTGCCAGCAGCCCGGGGACTAGCGGGACTGGGGCCAACGTCCTGACTTTC. V is TRBV9 and J is TRBJ2-6, with TRBD2 identical over 13 bases. The CDR3 spans 17 residues. J lost 2 bases, V lost 4 bases, and 3 bases had no gene match. Germline CDR1 reads SGDLS; CDR2 reads YYNGEE.

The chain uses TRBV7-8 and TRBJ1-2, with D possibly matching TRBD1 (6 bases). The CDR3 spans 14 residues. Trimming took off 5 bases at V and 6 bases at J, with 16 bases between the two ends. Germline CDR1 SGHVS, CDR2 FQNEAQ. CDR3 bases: TGTGCCAGCAGCCTGAGGACAGAGTCTGATGGCTACACCTTC. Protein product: CASSLRTESDGYTF. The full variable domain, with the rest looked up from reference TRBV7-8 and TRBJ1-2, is GAGVSQSPRYKVAKRGQDVALRCDPISGHVSLFWYQQALGQGPEFLTYFQNEAQLDKSGLPSDRFFAERPEGSVSTLKIQRTQQEDSAVYLCASSLRTESDGYTFGSGTRLTVV.

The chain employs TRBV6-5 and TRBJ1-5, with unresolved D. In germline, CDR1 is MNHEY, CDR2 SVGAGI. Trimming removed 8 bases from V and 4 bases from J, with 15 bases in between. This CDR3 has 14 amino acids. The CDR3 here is CASGGLGGNQPQHF. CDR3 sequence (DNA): TGTGCCAGCGGAGGGTTAGGAGGGAATCAGCCCCAGCATTTT.

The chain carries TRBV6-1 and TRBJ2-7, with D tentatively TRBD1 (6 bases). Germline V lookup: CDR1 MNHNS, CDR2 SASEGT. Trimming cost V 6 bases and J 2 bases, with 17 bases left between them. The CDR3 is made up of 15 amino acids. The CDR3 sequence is CASSDTDRATYEQYF. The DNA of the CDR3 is TGTGCCAGCAGCGATACGGACAGAGCCACCTACGAGCAGTACTTC.

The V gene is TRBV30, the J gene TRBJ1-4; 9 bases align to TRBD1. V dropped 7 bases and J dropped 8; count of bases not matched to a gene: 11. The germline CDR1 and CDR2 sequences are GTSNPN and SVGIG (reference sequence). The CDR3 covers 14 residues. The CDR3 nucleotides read TGTGCCTCCCAGGGAGGGACAGGGCCGGAAAAACTGTTTTTT. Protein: CASQGGTGPEKLFF.

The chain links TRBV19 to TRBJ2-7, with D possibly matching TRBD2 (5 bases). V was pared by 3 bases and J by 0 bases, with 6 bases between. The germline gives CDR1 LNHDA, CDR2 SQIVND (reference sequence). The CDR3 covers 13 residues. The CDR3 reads CASSIGSSYEQYF. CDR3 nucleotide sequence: TGTGCCAGTAGTATTGGGAGCTCCTACGAGCAGTACTTC.

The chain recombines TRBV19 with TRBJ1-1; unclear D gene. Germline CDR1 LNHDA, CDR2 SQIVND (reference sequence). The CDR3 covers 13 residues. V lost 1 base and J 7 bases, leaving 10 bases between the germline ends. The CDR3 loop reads CASSIGRGLEAFF. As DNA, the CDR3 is TGTGCCAGTAGTATAGGGCGGGGTCTTGAAGCTTTCTTT. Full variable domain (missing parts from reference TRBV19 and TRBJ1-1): DGGITQSPKYLFRKEGQNVTLSCEQNLNHDAMYWYRQDPGQGLRLIYYSQIVNDFQKGDIAEGYSVSREKKESFPLTVTSAQKNPTAFYLCASSIGRGLEAFFGQGTRLTVV.

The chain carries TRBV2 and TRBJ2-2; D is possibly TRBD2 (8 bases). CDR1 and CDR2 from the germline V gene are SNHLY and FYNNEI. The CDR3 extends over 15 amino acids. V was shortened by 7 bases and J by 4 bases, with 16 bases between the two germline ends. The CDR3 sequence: CASTRGGTSTGELFF. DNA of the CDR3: TGTGCCAGCACCAGGGGGGGGACTAGCACCGGGGAGCTGTTTTTT.

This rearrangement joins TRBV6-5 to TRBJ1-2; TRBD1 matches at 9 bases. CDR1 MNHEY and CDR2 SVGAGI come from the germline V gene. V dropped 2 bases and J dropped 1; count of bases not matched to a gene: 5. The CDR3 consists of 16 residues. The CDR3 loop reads CASSYTDRGGNYGYTF. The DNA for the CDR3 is TGTGCCAGCAGTTACACGGACAGGGGCGGTAACTATGGCTACACCTTC.